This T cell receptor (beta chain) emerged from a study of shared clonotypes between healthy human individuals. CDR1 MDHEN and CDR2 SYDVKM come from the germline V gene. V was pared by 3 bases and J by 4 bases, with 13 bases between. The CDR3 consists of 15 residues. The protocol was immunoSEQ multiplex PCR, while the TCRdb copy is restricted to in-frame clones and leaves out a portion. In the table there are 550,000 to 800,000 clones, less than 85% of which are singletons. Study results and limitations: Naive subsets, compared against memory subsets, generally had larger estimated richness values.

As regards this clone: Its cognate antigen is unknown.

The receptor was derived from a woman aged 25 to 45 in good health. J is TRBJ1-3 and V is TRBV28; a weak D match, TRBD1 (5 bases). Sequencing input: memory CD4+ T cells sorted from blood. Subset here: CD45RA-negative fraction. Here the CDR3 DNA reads TGTGCCAGCAGTTTTATGGGGAGACAGGGAAACACCATATATTTT. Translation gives CASSFMGRQGNTIYF.